This T cell receptor beta chain was recorded in a study of Graves' ophthalmopathy and Graves' hyperthyroidism. Broader study findings: Most expanded clonotypes in thyroid above 0.001 frequency also showed up in blood.

Amplification targeted the TCR beta CDR3 regions, with RNA transcripts as the source material. First-round RT-PCR used HTBI primers; second-round multiplex PCR followed. In TCRdb, the multiplex PCR reads were re-called with MiXCR into one record per CDR3 protein. Of almost 400,000 distinct CDR3 sequences detected, around 19% appear once; the ten largest clones hold around 1.6%. Germline trimming cut 8 bases from V and 4 bases from J; bases unmatched to any gene: 8. Germline lookup yields CDR1 LNHDA and CDR2 SQIVND (reference sequence). This CDR3 contains 14 residues. This clonotype was found many times. As yet, its antigen is unknown. Active ophthalmopathy (CAS at least 3, NOSPECS at least 4), lasting under 3 months. Patients were diagnosed from clinical symptoms, serum thyroxine, TRAb, thyroid ultrasound and orbital computed tomography.

The source of this sequence is a woman aged 18-29 years with Graves' ophthalmopathy. V is TRBV19 and J is TRBJ1-5; 7 positions agree with TRBD1. Sequenced sample: peripheral blood. The CDR3 sequence: CASVDRRFNQPQHF. The CDR3 coding sequence is TGTGCCAGTGTGGACAGGAGGTTTAATCAGCCCCAGCATTTT.